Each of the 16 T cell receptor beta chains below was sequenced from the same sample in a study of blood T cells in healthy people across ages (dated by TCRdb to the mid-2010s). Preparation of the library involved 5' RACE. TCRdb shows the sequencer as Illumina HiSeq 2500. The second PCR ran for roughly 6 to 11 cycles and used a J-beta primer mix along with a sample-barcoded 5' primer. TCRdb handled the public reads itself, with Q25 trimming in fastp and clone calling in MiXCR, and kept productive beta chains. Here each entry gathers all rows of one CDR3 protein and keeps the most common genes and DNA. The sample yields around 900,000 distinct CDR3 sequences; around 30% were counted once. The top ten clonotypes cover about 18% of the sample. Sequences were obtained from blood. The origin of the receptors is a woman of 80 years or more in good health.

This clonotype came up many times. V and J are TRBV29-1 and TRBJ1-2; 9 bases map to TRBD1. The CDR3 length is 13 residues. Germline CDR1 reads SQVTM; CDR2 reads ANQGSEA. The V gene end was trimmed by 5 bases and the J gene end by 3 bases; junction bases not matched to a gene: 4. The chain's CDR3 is CSVPDRGDYGYTF. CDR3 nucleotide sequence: TGCAGCGTTCCCGACAGGGGGGACTATGGCTACACCTTC.

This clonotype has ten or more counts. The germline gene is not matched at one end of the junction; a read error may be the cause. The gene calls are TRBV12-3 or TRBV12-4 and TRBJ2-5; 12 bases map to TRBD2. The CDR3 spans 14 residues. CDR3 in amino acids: CASSLAGGEIAQYF. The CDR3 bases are TGTGCCAGCAGTCTAGCGGGGGGGGAAATTGCCCAGTACTTC.

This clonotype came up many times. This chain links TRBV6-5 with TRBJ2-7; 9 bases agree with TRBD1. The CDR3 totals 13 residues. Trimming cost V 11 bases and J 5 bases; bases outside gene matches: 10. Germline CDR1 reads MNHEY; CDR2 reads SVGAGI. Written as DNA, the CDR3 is TGTGCCGCCTCGGGACAGGGTTCCAACGAGCAGTACTTC. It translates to CAASGQGSNEQYF.

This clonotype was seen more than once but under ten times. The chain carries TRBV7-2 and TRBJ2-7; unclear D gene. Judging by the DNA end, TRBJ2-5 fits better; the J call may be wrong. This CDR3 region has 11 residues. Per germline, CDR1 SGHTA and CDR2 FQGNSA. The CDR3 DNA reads TGTGCCAGCAGCTTTCCGCCGACCCAGTACTTC. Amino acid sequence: CASSFPPTQYF.

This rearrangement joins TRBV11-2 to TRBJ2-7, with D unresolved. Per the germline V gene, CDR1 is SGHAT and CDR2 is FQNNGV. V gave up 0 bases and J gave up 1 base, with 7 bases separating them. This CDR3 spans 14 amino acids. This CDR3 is CASSLESLSYEQYF. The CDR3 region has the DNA TGTGCCAGCAGCTTAGAAAGCTTATCCTACGAGCAGTACTTC.

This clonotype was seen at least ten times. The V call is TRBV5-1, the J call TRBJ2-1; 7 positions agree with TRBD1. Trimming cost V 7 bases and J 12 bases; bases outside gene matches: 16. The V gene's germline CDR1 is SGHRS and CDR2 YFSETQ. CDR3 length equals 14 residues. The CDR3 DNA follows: TGCGCCAGCTCGGGGACAGCGTTTTCTGGGGGGCAGTTCTTC. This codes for CASSGTAFSGGQFF.

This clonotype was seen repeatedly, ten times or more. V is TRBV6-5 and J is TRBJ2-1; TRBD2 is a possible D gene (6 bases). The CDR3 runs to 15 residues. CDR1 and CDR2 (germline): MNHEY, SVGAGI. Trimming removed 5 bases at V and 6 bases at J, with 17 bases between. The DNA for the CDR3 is TGTGCCAGCAGTCTTGGGACTTCAGGGTTCAATGAGCAGTTCTTC. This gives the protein CASSLGTSGFNEQFF.

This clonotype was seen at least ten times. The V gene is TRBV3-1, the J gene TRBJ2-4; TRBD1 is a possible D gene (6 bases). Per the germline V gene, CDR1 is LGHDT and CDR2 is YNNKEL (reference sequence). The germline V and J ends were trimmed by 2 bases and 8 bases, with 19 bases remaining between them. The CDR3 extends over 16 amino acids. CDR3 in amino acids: CASSQYPTGRGDIQYF. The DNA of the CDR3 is TGTGCCAGCAGCCAATACCCAACAGGGAGAGGGGACATTCAGTACTTC.

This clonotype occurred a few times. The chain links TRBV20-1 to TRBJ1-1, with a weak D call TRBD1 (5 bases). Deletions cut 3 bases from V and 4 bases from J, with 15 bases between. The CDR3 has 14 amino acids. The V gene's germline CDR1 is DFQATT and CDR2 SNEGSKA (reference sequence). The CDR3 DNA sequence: TGCAGTGCTAGCCTACGCCCAGGGATCACTGAAGCTTTCTTT. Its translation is CSASLRPGITEAFF.

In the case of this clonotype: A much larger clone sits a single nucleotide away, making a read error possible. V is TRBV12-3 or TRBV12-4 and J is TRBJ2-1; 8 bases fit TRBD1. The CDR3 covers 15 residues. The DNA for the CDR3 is TGTGCCAGCACGGCCCAGGGGGCCATTGGCAATGAGCGGTTCTTC. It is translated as CASTAQGAIGNERFF.

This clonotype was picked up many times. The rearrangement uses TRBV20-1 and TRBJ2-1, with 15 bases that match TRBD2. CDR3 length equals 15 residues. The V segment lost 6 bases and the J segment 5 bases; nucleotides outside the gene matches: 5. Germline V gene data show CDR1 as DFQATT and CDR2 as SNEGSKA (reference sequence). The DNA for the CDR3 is TGCAGTGCCGAGGGACTAGCGGGGGGTCACAATGAGCAGTTCTTC. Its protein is CSAEGLAGGHNEQFF.

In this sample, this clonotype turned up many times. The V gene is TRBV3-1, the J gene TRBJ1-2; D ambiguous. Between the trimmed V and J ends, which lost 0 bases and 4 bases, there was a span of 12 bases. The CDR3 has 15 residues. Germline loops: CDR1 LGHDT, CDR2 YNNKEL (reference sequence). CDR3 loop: CASSQDLGLSYGYTF. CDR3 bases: TGTGCCAGCAGCCAAGATCTTGGACTTTCCTATGGCTACACCTTC.

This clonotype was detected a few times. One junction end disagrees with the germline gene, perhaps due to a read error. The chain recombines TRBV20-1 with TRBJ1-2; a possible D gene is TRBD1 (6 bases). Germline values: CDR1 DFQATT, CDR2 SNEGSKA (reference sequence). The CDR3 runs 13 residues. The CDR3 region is CSTRDQGFDGYTF. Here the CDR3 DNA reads TGCAGTACTAGAGATCAGGGGTTCGATGGCTACACCTTC.

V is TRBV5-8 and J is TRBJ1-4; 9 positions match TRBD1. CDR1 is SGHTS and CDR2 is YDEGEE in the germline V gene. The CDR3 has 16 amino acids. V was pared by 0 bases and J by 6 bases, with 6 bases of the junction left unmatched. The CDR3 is CASSLVPGQGDEKLFF. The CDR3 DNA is TGTGCCAGCAGCTTGGTCCCGGGACAGGGTGATGAAAAACTGTTTTTT.

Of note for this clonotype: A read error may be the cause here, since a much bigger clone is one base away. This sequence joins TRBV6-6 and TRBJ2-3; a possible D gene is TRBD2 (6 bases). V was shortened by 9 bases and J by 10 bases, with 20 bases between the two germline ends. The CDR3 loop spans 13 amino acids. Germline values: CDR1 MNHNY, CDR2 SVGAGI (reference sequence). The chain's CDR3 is CASRGILGDAQYF. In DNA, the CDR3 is TGTGCCAGTCGCGGGATTCTCGGGGATGCGCAGTATTTT.

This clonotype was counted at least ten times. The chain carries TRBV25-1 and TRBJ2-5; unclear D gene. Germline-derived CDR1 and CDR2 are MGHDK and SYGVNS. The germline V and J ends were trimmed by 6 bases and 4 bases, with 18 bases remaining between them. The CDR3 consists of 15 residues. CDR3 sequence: CASSQVLGIGETQYF. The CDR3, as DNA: TGTGCCAGCAGCCAAGTGCTGGGGATTGGAGAGACCCAGTACTTC. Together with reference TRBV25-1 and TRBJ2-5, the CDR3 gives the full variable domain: EADIYQTPRYLVIGTGKKITLECSQTMGHDKMYWYQQDPGMELHLIHYSYGVNSTEKGDLSSESTVSRIRTEHFPLTLESARPSHTSQYLCASSQVLGIGETQYFGPGTRLLVL.